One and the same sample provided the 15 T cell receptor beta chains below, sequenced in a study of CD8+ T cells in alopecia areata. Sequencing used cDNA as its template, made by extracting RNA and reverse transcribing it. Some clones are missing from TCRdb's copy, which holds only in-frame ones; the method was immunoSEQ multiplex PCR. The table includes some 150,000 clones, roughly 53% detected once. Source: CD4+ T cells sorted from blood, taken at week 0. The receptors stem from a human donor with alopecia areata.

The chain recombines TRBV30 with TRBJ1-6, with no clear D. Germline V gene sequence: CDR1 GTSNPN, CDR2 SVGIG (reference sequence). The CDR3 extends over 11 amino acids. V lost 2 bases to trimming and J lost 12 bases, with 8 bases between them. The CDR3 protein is CAWSRSGPLHF. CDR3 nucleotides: TGTGCCTGGAGTAGGAGTGGACCCCTCCACTTT.

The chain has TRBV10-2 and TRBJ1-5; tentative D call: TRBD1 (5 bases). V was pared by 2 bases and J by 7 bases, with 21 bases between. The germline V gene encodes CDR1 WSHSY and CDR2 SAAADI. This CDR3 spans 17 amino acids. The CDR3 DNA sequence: TGCGCCAGCAGTGAGGTCCCGAGACCTGGGGGAGGGCAGCCCCAGCATTTT. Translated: CASSEVPRPGGGQPQHF.

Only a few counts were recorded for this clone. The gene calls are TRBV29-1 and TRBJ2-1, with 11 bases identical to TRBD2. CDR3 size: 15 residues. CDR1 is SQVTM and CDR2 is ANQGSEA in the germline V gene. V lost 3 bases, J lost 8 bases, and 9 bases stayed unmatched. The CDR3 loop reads CSVEFLAGGGDEQFF. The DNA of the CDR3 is TGCAGCGTTGAGTTCCTAGCGGGGGGAGGGGATGAGCAGTTCTTC.

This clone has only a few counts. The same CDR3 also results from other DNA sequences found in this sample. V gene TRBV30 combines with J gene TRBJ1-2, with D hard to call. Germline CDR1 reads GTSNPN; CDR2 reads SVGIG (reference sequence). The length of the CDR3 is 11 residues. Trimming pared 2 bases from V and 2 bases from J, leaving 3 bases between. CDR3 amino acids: CAWSPNYGYTF. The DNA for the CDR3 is TGTGCCTGGAGTCCAAACTATGGCTACACCTTC.

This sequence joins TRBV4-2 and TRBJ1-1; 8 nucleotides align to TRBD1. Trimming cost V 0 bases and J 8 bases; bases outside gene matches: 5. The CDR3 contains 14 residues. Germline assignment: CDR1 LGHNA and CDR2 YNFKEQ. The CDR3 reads CASSQDHRQGEAFF. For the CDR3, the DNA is TGTGCCAGCAGCCAAGATCACCGACAGGGGGAAGCTTTCTTT.

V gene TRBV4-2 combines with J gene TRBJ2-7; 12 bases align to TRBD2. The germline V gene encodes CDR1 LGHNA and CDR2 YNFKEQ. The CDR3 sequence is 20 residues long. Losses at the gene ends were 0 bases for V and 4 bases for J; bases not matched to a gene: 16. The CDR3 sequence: CASSQDHPKTSGGADYEQYF. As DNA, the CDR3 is TGTGCCAGCAGCCAAGATCACCCAAAGACTAGCGGGGGCGCGGATTACGAGCAGTACTTC.

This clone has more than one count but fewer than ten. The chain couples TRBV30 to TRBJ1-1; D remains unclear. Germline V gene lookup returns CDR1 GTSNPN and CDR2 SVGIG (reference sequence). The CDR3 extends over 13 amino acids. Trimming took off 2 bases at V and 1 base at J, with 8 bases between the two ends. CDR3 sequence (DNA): TGTGCCTGGAGTCCTAAGGGGAACACTGAAGCTTTCTTT. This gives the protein CAWSPKGNTEAFF.

The CDR3 nucleotides are TGTGCCAGCTCACCGAGACAGGGAAAGGAGAACACCGGGGAGCTGTTTTTT. It translates to CASSPRQGKENTGELFF. The genes are TRBV18 and TRBJ2-2, with 7 nucleotides matching TRBD1. Per germline, CDR1 KGHSH and CDR2 LQKENI. This CDR3 has 17 residues. After removal of 3 bases from V and 1 base from J, the junction contained 8 bases not matched to a gene.

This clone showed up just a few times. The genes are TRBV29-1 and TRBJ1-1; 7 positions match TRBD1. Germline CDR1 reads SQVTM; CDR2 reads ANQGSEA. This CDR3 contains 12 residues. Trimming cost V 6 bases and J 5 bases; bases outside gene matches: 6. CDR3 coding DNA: TGCAGCGTGTCGACAGGGAGGACTGAAGCTTTCTTT. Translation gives CSVSTGRTEAFF.

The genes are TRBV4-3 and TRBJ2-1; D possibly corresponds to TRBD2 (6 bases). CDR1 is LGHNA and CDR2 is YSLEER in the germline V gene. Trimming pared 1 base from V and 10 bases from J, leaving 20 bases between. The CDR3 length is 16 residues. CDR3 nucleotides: TGCGCCAGCAGCCAAGTGGGTGAGGGTGGGGGGACGGAGCAGTTCTTC. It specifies CASSQVGEGGGTEQFF.

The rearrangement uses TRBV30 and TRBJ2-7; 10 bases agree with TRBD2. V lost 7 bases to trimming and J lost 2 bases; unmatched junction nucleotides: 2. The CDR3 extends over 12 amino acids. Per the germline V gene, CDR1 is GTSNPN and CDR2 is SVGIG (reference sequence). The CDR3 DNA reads TGTGCCTCTAGCGGGGGTACCTACGAGCAGTACTTC. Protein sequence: CASSGGTYEQYF.

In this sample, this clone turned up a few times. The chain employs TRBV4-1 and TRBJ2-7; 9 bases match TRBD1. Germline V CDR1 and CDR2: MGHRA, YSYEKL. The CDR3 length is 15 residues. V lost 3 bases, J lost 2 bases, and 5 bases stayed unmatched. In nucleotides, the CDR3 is TGCGCCAGCAGCCATCCGGGACAGGGACCCTACGAGCAGTACTTC. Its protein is CASSHPGQGPYEQYF.

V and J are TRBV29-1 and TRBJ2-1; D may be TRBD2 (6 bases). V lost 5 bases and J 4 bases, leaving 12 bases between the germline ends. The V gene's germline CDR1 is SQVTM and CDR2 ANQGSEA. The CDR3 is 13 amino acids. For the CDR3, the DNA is TGCAGCGTTAATCGCGGGGTGTACAATGAGCAGTTCTTC. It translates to CSVNRGVYNEQFF.

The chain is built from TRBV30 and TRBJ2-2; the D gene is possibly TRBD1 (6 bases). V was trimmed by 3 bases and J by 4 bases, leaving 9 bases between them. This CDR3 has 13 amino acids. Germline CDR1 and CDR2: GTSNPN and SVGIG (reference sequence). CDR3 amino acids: CAWRQGVTGELFF. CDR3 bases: TGTGCCTGGAGACAGGGAGTCACCGGGGAGCTGTTTTTT.

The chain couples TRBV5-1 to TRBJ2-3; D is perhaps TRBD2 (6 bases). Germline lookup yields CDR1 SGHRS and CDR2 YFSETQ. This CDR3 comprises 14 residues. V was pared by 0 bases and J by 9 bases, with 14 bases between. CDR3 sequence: CASSLGLEGGTQYF. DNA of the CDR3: TGCGCCAGCAGCTTGGGGTTAGAAGGAGGGACGCAGTATTTT. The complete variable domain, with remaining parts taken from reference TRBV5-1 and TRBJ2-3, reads KAGVTQTPRYLIKTRGQQVTLSCSPISGHRSVSWYQQTPGQGLQFLFEYFSETQRNKGNFPGRFSGRQFSNSRSEMNVSTLELGDSALYLCASSLGLEGGTQYFGPGTRLTVL.